This passage covers 15 T cell receptor beta chains from one sample sequenced in a study of cytomegalovirus exposure and HLA in healthy donors (dated by TCRdb to the late 2010s). Library preparation was by the immunoSEQ multiplex PCR assay. The multiplex PCR relied on a mix of 60 forward primers for TCR Vbeta segments and 13 reverse primers for TCR Jbeta segments. TCRdb took this table from immuneACCESS and kept in-frame rearrangements with V and J called. Such tables lack part of the clones; where checked against another copy, unresolved V genes explain under half of the gap, and the rest is unexplained. The sample table holds about 89,000 clones, of which roughly 60% were seen once. The ten biggest clones cover about 2.3% of the sample. Material: PBMCs. The receptors were gathered from a human donor in good health.

The chain employs TRBV30 and TRBJ1-2; TRBD1 might be the D (6 bases). The germline CDR1 and CDR2 sequences are GTSNPN and SVGIG (reference sequence). This CDR3 has 16 residues. Between the trimmed V and J ends, which lost 4 bases and 8 bases, there was a span of 26 bases. The CDR3 spells CAWKGDPPHRTDGYTF. The CDR3 coding sequence is TGTGCCTGGAAAGGGGACCCCCCCCATAGGACAGACGGCTACACCTTC.

This rearrangement joins TRBV27 to TRBJ2-1, with a tentative D call TRBD2 (5 bases). V was shortened by 2 bases and J by 3 bases, with 5 bases between the two germline ends. CDR3 length: 13 residues. CDR1 and CDR2 (germline): MNHEY, SMNVEV (reference sequence). In DNA, the CDR3 is TGTGCCAGCAGTTTACGGGGCTACAATGAGCAGTTCTTC. It yields the protein CASSLRGYNEQFF.

This chain uses TRBV4-1 with TRBJ2-7; a possible D gene is TRBD2 (5 bases). Looked up from germline, CDR1 is MGHRA and CDR2 is YSYEKL. Deletions cut 2 bases from V and 0 bases from J, with 11 bases between. The CDR3 totals 15 residues. The CDR3 region has the DNA TGCGCCAGCAGCCAACTAGCCCAGACCTCCTACGAGCAGTACTTC. Translated, it gives CASSQLAQTSYEQYF.

V and J are TRBV11-2 and TRBJ1-3, with TRBD1 as a possible D gene (6 bases). V was clipped by 6 bases and J by 1 base, with 10 bases between them. This CDR3 spans 14 amino acids. Germline V lookup: CDR1 SGHAT, CDR2 FQNNGV. CDR3 protein: CASRQGGSGNTIYF. The DNA for the CDR3 is TGTGCCAGCAGACAGGGTGGTTCTGGAAACACCATATATTTT.

The chain uses TRBV7-2 and TRBJ1-4, with D perhaps matching TRBD1 (6 bases). The CDR3 covers 15 residues. V lost 7 bases and J lost 8, with 20 bases in between. CDR1 and CDR2 (germline): SGHTA, FQGNSA. The CDR3 spells CASTLTGGRGEKLFF. The CDR3, as DNA: TGTGCCAGCACCCTAACCGGGGGGCGAGGAGAAAAACTGTTTTTT.

The chain carries TRBV7-2 and TRBJ2-2; 13 bases are a match to TRBD2. The J segment lost 7 bases and the V segment lost 2 bases, leaving 7 bases of the junction unmatched. The CDR3 is 17 residues long. Germline values: CDR1 SGHTA, CDR2 FQGNSA. The DNA for the CDR3 is TGTGCCAGCAGCTTAACTAGCGGGGGGGCGGGGTTCGGGGAGCTGTTTTTT. This gives the protein CASSLTSGGAGFGELFF.

This clone was observed a few times. The chain is built from TRBV9 and TRBJ1-1; D gene unclear. The V end was cut by 4 bases, the J end by 0 bases, with 7 bases between. The CDR3 consists of 13 residues. Germline assignment: CDR1 SGDLS and CDR2 YYNGEE. The DNA for the CDR3 is TGTGCCAGCAGCCCCCTTTTGAACACTGAAGCTTTCTTT. It is translated as CASSPLLNTEAFF. Complete variable domain (other parts from reference TRBV9 and TRBJ1-1): DSGVTQTPKHLITATGQRVTLRCSPRSGDLSVYWYQQSLDQGLQFLIQYYNGEERAKGNILERFSAQQFPDLHSELNLSSLELGDSALYFCASSPLLNTEAFFGQGTRLTVV.

In this sample, this clone turned up a few times. This chain joins TRBV7-3 and TRBJ2-5; D is unclear. The DNA end lines up better with TRBJ2-7; the J call may be wrong. The CDR3 sequence is 15 residues long. The germline V gene has CDR1 SGHTA and CDR2 FQGTGA. The CDR3 DNA reads TGTGCCAGCAGCTTACACCCAGGCCGTACCTACGAGCAGTACTTC. Translated, it gives CASSLHPGRTYEQYF.

This clone has more than one count but fewer than ten. The V gene is TRBV2, the J gene TRBJ1-5; D possibly corresponds to TRBD1 (5 bases). Per germline, CDR1 SNHLY and CDR2 FYNNEI. V lost 2 bases and J 10 bases, leaving 12 bases between the germline ends. There are 13 residues in the CDR3. DNA for the CDR3: TGTGCCAGCAGTGAACAGGGCCATAGACCCCAGCATTTT. Translating it yields CASSEQGHRPQHF.

This clone has a single count. The chain joins TRBV5-5 to TRBJ2-2; D unresolved. The germline gives CDR1 SGHKS, CDR2 YYEKEE (reference sequence). Deletions cut 2 bases from V and 6 bases from J, with 8 bases between. CDR3 size: 13 residues. CDR3 sequence (DNA): TGTGCCAGCAGCTTACGGTTGGCCGGGGAGCTGTTTTTT. Protein product: CASSLRLAGELFF.

The chain carries TRBV5-4 and TRBJ1-1, with 9 positions matching TRBD1. The CDR3 runs to 13 residues. V shed 1 base, J shed 9 bases, and the junction held 4 bases outside the gene matches. The germline CDR1 and CDR2 sequences are SGHNT and YYREEE (reference sequence). The CDR3 DNA is TGTGCCAGCAGCTTGAAAGGGACAGGGCAAGCTTTCTTT. Encoded protein: CASSLKGTGQAFF.

This clone has more than one count but fewer than ten. The chain couples TRBV7-2 to TRBJ1-4; D uncertain. Germline V gene data show CDR1 as SGHTA and CDR2 as FQGNSA. The ends were cut back, 5 bases at V and 7 bases at J, with 11 bases in the middle. The CDR3 extends over 13 amino acids. CDR3 residues: CASSTSYREKLFF. The CDR3 DNA is TGTGCCAGCAGCACGAGCTACCGTGAAAAACTGTTTTTT.

The V gene is TRBV5-4, the J gene TRBJ1-1, with D possibly matching TRBD1 (6 bases). This CDR3 comprises 15 residues. V dropped 6 bases and J dropped 3 bases, with 18 bases sitting between them. Germline V CDR1 and CDR2: SGHNT, YYREEE (reference sequence). Here the CDR3 reads CASTTKKSGDTEAFF. Here the CDR3 DNA reads TGTGCCAGCACTACTAAGAAGTCAGGGGACACTGAAGCTTTCTTT. The full variable domain, completed using reference TRBV5-4 and TRBJ1-1, is ETGVTQSPTHLIKTRGQQVTLRCSSQSGHNTVSWYQQALGQGPQFIFQYYREEENGRGNFPPRFSGLQFPNYSSELNVNALELDDSALYLCASTTKKSGDTEAFFGQGTRLTVV.

The CDR3 here is CASSDRRFNIQYF. The CDR3 bases are TGTGCCAGCAGCGACAGGCGATTTAACATTCAGTACTTC. The chain links TRBV2 to TRBJ2-4; possibly TRBD1 for D (6 bases). V was trimmed by 6 bases and J by 7 bases, leaving 13 bases between them. Germline V gives CDR1 SNHLY, CDR2 FYNNEI. This CDR3 is 13 amino acids long.

The CDR3 spells CASSLSTNTEAFF. The CDR3, as DNA: TGTGCCAGCAGCTTAAGCACGAACACTGAAGCTTTCTTT. The chain is built from TRBV11-3 and TRBJ1-1; D remains unclear. Deletions cut 2 bases from V and 1 base from J, with 5 bases between. CDR3 length equals 13 residues. CDR1 is SGHNT and CDR2 is YENEEA in the germline V gene.